These 29 T cell receptor beta chains came from one sample sequenced in a study of T cell clusters in autoimmune cytopenias. Some 40,000 genome equivalents of blood DNA were amplified for TRB. One tube held mixed TRB-A and TRB-B primer pools for touch-down PCR. TCRdb re-called the multiplex PCR reads; every CDR3 protein appears as one record, without DNA. Recorded for this sample: approximately 7,000 distinct CDR3 sequences. Sequencing input: peripheral blood. These TCRs come from a human donor with an autoimmune cytopenia or autoimmune hepatitis (not recorded which).

The chain recombines TRBV5-6 with TRBJ2-5. CDR3 length: 13 residues. From germline, CDR1 is SGHDT and CDR2 YYEEEE. The CDR3 sequence: CASSLSWTGTQYF. The variable domain in full, with the rest retrieved from reference TRBV5-6 and TRBJ2-5, is DAGVTQSPTHLIKTRGQQVTLRCSPKSGHDTVSWYQQALGQGPQFIFQYYEEEERQRGNFPDRFSGHQFPNYSSELNVNALLLGDSALYLCASSLSWTGTQYFGPGTRLLVL.

The rearrangement joins TRBV12-3 or TRBV12-4 to TRBJ2-7; TCRdb designates TRBD1, a call that cannot be tested without DNA. This CDR3 has 15 amino acids. The CDR3: CASDTGTGISYEQYF.

The rearrangement uses TRBV5-1 and TRBJ2-1; the D gene TCRdb calls, TRBD1, cannot be checked with no DNA. Germline V CDR1 and CDR2: SGHRS, YFSETQ. The CDR3 consists of 15 residues. The CDR3 here is CASSKPGQGLNEQFF.

By frequency, this clonotype registers medium-sized. The chain has TRBV30 and TRBJ2-3; TCRdb outputs TRBD2, but without DNA this stays unchecked. The CDR3 extends over 15 amino acids. From germline, CDR1 is GTSNPN and CDR2 SVGIG (reference sequence). The CDR3: CAWSVGLAGGATQYF. Variable domain in full (rest from reference TRBV30 and TRBJ2-3): SQTIHQWPATLVQPVGSPLSLECTVEGTSNPNLYWYRQAAGRGLQLLFYSVGIGQISSEVPQNLSASRPQDRQFILSSKKLLLSDSGFYLCAWSVGLAGGATQYFGPGTRLTVL.

The chain carries TRBV20-1 and TRBJ2-7; no DNA is available, so the TRBD1 call from TCRdb remains unchecked. The CDR3 consists of 12 residues. Germline V gives CDR1 DFQATT, CDR2 SNEGSKA (reference sequence). CDR3 sequence reads: CSVTQGAGEQYF.

The chain has TRBV5-1 and TRBJ2-3; checking the TCRdb D call of TRBD1 is not possible without DNA. Germline assignment: CDR1 SGHRS and CDR2 YFSETQ. The CDR3 has 15 residues. The CDR3 region is CASSLARQGEDTQYF.

Judged by frequency, this clonotype is medium-sized. This chain uses TRBV12-3 or TRBV12-4 with TRBJ2-2. The length of the CDR3 is 13 residues. The CDR3 protein is CASSRHPTGELFF.

In terms of frequency, this clonotype is medium-sized. The chain has TRBV15 and TRBJ2-2; TCRdb's D call of TRBD1 is untestable without DNA. The CDR3 loop spans 16 amino acids. Germline assignment: CDR1 LNHNV and CDR2 YYDKDF (reference sequence). The CDR3 here is CATSSGGTGFTGELFF.

In terms of frequency, this clonotype is medium-sized. The rearrangement links TRBV19 to TRBJ1-1; TCRdb's D call of TRBD1 is untestable without DNA. Germline CDR1 and CDR2: LNHDA and SQIVND (reference sequence). This CDR3 has 12 residues. Here the CDR3 reads CASNRQRTEAFF.

By frequency, this clonotype registers medium-sized. The V call is TRBV5-5, the J call TRBJ2-5; the TCRdb call, TRBD1, lacks DNA for checking. From germline, CDR1 is SGHKS and CDR2 YYEKEE (reference sequence). This CDR3 contains 13 residues. The CDR3 spells CATCGTPSETQYF.

This clonotype is classed as medium-sized (0.01 to 0.1%) by frequency. This chain joins TRBV6-6 and TRBJ2-3; as DNA is missing, the TRBD2 call by TCRdb cannot be tested. CDR3 size: 18 residues. Per germline, CDR1 MNHNY and CDR2 SVGAGI (reference sequence). The CDR3 is CASSYSGGGAVSTDTQYF.

According to its frequency, this clonotype is medium-sized (0.01 to 0.1%). The chain employs TRBV29-1 and TRBJ2-5; TCRdb reports TRBD2, a call that lacks DNA to check it against. CDR3 length: 16 residues. Germline V CDR1 and CDR2: SQVTM, ANQGSEA. The CDR3 here is CSVVGAPTSGVKTQYF.

This chain joins TRBV29-1 and TRBJ1-2; TCRdb proposes TRBD1, but this gene call is untestable without DNA. CDR3 size: 13 residues. The germline CDR1 and CDR2 sequences are SQVTM and ANQGSEA. CDR3 residues: CSVVGTGGDGYTF.

The rearrangement links TRBV6-5 to TRBJ1-5; TCRdb lists TRBD1, though no DNA is available to test this call. This CDR3 region has 14 residues. CDR1 is MNHEY, CDR2 SVGAGI, per germline. The CDR3 protein is CASRLQGANQPQHF.

The CDR3 sequence: CASRPGQWSRYNEQFF. The rearrangement uses TRBV5-5 and TRBJ2-1; the D call from TCRdb, TRBD1, cannot be confirmed without DNA. Germline V CDR1 and CDR2: SGHKS, YYEKEE (reference sequence). CDR3 length equals 16 residues.

This clonotype is called medium-sized based on its frequency. The V gene is TRBV18, the J gene TRBJ1-5. Germline-derived CDR1 and CDR2 are KGHSH and LQKENI. The CDR3 is 13 amino acids. The CDR3 here is CASSPGQNQPQHF.

V usage is TRBV6-6 and J usage is TRBJ1-5; there is no DNA to check the TCRdb D call of TRBD1. Germline CDR1 is MNHNY and CDR2 is SVGAGI (reference sequence). This CDR3 comprises 16 residues. The CDR3 reads CASSYSPDTSNQPQHF.

Judged by frequency, this clonotype is medium-sized. The rearrangement uses TRBV30 and TRBJ1-2; TCRdb proposes TRBD1, but this gene call is untestable without DNA. The CDR3 is 14 amino acids. CDR1 is GTSNPN and CDR2 is SVGIG in the germline V gene (reference sequence). The CDR3 spells CAWSVLGTPYGYTF.

Considering frequency, this clonotype is medium-sized. V and J are TRBV15 and TRBJ2-7; with no DNA, the TCRdb D assignment of TRBD1 cannot be verified. The CDR3 runs to 14 residues. Germline lookup yields CDR1 LNHNV and CDR2 YYDKDF (reference sequence). CDR3 protein: CATSRGGGAYEQYF.

Its frequency marks this clonotype as medium-sized (0.01 to 0.1%). The chain recombines TRBV19 with TRBJ1-2. Germline V gene lookup returns CDR1 LNHDA and CDR2 SQIVND (reference sequence). The CDR3 is made up of 12 amino acids. The CDR3 sequence: CASSLGHRGYTF.

The rearrangement joins TRBV4-1 to TRBJ2-1; TCRdb proposes TRBD2, but this gene call is untestable without DNA. CDR3 size: 16 residues. The germline gives CDR1 MGHRA, CDR2 YSYEKL. The CDR3 spells CASSRLEAGGNNEQFF.

V gene TRBV20-1 combines with J gene TRBJ2-7; the D gene TCRdb calls, TRBD1, cannot be checked with no DNA. CDR3 length equals 14 residues. Germline CDR1 reads DFQATT; CDR2 reads SNEGSKA (reference sequence). The CDR3 loop is CSAVSPRGSYEQYF.

This rearrangement joins TRBV7-6 to TRBJ2-3; absent DNA, TCRdb's TRBD2 call cannot be checked. The CDR3 covers 16 residues. Looked up from germline, CDR1 is SGHVS and CDR2 is FNYEAQ. The CDR3 protein is CASSSRRASGGYTQYF.

The chain has TRBV6-5 and TRBJ2-1; TCRdb's D call of TRBD1 is untestable without DNA. Germline assignment: CDR1 MNHEY and CDR2 SVGAGI. This CDR3 comprises 16 residues. CDR3 sequence: CASSSLMRGARGEQFF.

This clonotype is deemed medium-sized (0.01 to 0.1%) by its frequency. This chain connects TRBV19 to TRBJ2-7; TCRdb lists TRBD1, though no DNA is available to test this call. Germline V lookup: CDR1 LNHDA, CDR2 SQIVND (reference sequence). The CDR3 runs to 13 residues. This CDR3 reads CASGDRVPYEQYF.

Measured by frequency, this clonotype is medium-sized. The chain employs TRBV29-1 and TRBJ2-7; the D call from TCRdb, TRBD1, cannot be confirmed without DNA. Germline CDR1 reads SQVTM; CDR2 reads ANQGSEA. The CDR3 runs to 13 residues. This chain's CDR3 is CSVTGAPAYEQYF.

This clonotype counts as medium-sized by frequency. This CDR3 is CASNRDRATDTQYF. The V call is TRBV6-5, the J call TRBJ2-3; no DNA is available, so the TRBD1 call from TCRdb remains unchecked. The CDR3 covers 14 residues. Germline CDR1 reads MNHEY; CDR2 reads SVGAGI.

J is TRBJ1-2 and V is TRBV24-1; the TCRdb D gene call, TRBD1, has no DNA to confirm it. The germline V gene encodes CDR1 KGHDR and CDR2 SFDVKD. The CDR3 runs 14 residues. CDR3 protein: CATSDPGTGIGYTF.

The chain couples TRBV20-1 to TRBJ2-7; there is no DNA to check the TCRdb D call of TRBD1. Looked up from germline, CDR1 is DFQATT and CDR2 is SNEGSKA (reference sequence). This CDR3 has 13 residues. The CDR3 is CSAGTGGSYEQYF.